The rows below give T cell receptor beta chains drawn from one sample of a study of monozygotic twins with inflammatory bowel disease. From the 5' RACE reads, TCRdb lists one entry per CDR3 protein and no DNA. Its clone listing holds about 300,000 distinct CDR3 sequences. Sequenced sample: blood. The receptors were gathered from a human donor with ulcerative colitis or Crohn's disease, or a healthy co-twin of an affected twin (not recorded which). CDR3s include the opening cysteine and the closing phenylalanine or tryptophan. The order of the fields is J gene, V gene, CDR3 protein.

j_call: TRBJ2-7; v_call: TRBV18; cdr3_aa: CASSPRGTGGPTYEQYF
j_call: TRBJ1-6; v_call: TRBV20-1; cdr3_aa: CSARDNPYNSPLHF
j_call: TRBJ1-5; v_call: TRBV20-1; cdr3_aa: CSARFGGSNQPQHF
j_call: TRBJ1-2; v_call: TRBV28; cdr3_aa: CASSEGRMNGYTF
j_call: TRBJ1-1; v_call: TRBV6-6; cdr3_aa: CASSYFTEAFF
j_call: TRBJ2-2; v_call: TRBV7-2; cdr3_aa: CASSLVERAGELFF
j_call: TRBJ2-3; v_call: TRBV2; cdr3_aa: CASSGPGPVADTQYF
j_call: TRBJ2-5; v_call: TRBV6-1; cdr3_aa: CASSGQTQETQYF
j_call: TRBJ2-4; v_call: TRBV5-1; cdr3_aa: CASSPPDRGINIQYF
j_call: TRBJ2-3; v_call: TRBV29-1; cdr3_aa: CSVQPLSGHTDTQYF
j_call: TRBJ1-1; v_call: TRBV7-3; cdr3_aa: CASSLTTGDTEAFF
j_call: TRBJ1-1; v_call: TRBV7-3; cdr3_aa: CASSLNRKTEAFF
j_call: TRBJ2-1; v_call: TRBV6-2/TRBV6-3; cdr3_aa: CASSQRTGVEQFF
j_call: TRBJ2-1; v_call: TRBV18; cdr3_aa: CASSTTGVSNEQFF
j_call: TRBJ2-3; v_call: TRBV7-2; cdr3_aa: CASSLVSSGVEAQYF
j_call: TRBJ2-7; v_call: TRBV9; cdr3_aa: CASSPSGVSYEQYF
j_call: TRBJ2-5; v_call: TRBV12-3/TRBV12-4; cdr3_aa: CASSLGNQETQYF
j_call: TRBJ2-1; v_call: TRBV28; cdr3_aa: CASSSLSGGVSYNEQFF
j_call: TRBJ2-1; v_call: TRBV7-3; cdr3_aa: CATAASGGANEQFF
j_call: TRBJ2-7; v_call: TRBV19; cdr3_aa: CASSHGTNSYEQYF
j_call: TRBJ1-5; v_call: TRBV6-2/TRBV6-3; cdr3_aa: CASSYGTGSNQPQHF
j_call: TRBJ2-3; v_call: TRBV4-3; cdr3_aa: CASSQVYQGGGGKDTQYF
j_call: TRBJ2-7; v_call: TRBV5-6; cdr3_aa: CASSLSPGQSYEQYF
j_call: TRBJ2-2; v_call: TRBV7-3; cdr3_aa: CASRRDGTRELFF
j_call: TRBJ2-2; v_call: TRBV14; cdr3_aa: CASSQGDRYTGELSF
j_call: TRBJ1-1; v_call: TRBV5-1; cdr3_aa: CASSLVYMNTEAFF
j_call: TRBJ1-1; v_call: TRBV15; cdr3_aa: CATSRDRLRRTEAFF
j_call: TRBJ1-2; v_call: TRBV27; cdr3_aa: CASSLQGRNYGYTF
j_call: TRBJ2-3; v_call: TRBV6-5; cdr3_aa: CASGYGGDTQYF
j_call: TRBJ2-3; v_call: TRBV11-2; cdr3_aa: CASSLDRVPRGTDTQYF
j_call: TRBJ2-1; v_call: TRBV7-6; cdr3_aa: CASSLAGQGADEQFF
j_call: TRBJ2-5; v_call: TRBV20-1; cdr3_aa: CSARAFSGRAGETQYF
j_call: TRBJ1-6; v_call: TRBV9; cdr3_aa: CASSVAQGNSPLHF
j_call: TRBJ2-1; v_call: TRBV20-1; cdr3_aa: CSATLLHSGGPWIF
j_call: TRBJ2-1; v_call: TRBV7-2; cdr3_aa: CASSLVAGGWKNEQFF
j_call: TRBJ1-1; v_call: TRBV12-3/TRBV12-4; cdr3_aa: CASSLGVLNTEAFF
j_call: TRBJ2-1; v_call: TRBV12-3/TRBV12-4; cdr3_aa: CASSPSDRDNEQFF
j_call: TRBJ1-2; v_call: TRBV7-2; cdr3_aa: CTSSLAWLTGGGGYTF
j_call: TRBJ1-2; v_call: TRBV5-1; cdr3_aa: CASGPDDGRYGYTF
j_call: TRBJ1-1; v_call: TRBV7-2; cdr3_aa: CASSRDYTEAFF
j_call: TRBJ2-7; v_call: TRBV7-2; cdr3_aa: CASSSRTSGRAYEQYF
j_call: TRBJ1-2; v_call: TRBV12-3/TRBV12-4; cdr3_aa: CASSLTRGGTYGYTF
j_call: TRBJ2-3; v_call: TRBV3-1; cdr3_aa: CASSQDWTDTQYF
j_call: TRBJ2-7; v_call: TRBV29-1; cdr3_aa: CSTSRGSYEQYF
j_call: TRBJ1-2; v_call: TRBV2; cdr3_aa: CASSAHRAAQYGYTF
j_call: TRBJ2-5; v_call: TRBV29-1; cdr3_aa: CSVVRGTGGRQETQYF
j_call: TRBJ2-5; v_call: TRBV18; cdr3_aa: CASSPGQGSAETQYF
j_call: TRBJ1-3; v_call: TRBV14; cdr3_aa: CASSRHQGISGNTIYF
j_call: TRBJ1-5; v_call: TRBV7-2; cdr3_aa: CASSLESGNQPQHF
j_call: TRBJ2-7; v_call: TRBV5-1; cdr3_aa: CASSLGLAGGNNEQYF
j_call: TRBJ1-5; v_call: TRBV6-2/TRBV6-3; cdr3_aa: CASSYLTGYQPQHF
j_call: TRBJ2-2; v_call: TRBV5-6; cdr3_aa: CASSLDTFNTGELFF
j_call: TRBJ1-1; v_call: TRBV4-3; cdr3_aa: CASSQGGTGVTEAFF